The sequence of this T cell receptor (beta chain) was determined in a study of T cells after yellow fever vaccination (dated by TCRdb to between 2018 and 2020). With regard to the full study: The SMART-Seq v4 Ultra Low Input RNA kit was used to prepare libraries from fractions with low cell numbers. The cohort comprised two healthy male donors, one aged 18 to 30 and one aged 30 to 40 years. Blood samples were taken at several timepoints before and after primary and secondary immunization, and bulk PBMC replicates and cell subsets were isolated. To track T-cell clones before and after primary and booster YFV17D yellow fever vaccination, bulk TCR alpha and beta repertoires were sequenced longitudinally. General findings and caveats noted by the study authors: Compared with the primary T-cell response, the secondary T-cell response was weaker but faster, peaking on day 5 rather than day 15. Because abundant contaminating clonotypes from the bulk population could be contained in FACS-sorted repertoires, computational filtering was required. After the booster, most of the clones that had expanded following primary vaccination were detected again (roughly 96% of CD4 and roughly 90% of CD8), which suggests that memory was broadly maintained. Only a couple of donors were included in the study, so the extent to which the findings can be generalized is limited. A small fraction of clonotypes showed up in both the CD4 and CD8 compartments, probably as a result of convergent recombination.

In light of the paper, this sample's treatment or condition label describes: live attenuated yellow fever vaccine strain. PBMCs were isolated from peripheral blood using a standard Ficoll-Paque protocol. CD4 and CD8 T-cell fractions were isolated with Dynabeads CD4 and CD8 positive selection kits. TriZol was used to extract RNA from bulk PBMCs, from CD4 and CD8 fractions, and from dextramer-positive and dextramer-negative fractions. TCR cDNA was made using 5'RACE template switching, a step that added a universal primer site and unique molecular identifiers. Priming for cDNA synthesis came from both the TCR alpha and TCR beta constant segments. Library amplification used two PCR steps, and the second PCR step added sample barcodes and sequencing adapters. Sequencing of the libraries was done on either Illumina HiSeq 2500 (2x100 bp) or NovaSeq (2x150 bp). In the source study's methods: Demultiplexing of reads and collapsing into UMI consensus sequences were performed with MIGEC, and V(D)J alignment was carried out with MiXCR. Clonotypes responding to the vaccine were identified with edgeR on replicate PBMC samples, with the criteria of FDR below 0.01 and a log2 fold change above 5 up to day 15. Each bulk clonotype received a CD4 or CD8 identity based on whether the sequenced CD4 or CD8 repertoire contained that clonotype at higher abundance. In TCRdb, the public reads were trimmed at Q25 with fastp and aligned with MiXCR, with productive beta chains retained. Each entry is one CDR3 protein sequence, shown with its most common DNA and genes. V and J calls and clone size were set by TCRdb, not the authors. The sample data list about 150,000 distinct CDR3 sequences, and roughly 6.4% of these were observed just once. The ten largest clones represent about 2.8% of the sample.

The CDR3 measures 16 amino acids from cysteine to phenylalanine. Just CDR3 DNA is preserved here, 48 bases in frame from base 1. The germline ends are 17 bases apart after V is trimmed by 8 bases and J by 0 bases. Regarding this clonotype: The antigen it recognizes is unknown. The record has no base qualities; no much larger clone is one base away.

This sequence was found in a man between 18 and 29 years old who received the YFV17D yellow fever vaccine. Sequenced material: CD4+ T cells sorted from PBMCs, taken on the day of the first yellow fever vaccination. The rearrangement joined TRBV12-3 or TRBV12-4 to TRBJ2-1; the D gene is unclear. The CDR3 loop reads CASPIADLSSYNEQFF. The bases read TGTGCCAGCCCTATCGCGGACCTGAGCTCCTACAATGAGCAGTTCTTC.